Listed below are T cell receptor beta chains from one sample, sequenced in a study of neurological immune-mediated disorders. One entry per CDR3 protein results from TCRdb running MiXCR on the 5' RACE reads. The table shows some 60,000 distinct CDR3 sequences, with around 3.8% occurring only once. Material: PBMCs. The receptor set was obtained from a woman aged 50 to 65 with multiple sclerosis. CDR3s include the opening cysteine and the closing phenylalanine or tryptophan. A D gene is named only where the DNA matches it firmly. Size is omitted from some rows. Given values are once, few, many or a class for expanded clones.

clone_size j_call d_call v_call cdr3_nt cdr3_aa
few TRBJ2-7 TRBD1 TRBV27 TGTGCCAGCAGTATGCAGACAGGGGCCACCTACGAGCAGTACTTC CASSMQTGATYEQYF
medium-sized TRBJ1-5 TRBD1 TRBV12-3/TRBV12-4 TGTGCCAGCAGTTCGGGGACAGATCAGCCCCAGCATTTT CASSSGTDQPQHF
many TRBJ2-7 - TRBV7-6 TGTGCCAGCAGCTTAGTCGGTAACAGAGACTACGAGCAGTACTTC CASSLVGNRDYEQYF
many TRBJ1-3 - TRBV12-3/TRBV12-4 TGTGCCAGCAGTTTGGGGCTCTCTGGAAACACCATATATTTT CASSLGLSGNTIYF
many TRBJ2-1 - TRBV19 TGTGCCAGTAGTATAGACGTACAACTACACAATGAGCAGTTCTTC CASSIDVQLHNEQFF
few TRBJ2-5 TRBD2 TRBV7-9 TGTGCCAGCAACTTACTAGCGGAGCAAGAGACCCAGTACTTC CASNLLAEQETQYF
many TRBJ1-5 TRBD1 TRBV7-2 TGTGCCAGCACCACTACAGGGGATGGTCAGCCCCAGCATTTT CASTTTGDGQPQHF
many TRBJ2-1 - TRBV9 TGTGCCAGCAGCACAGGTTACAATGAGCAGTTCTTC CASSTGYNEQFF
- TRBJ1-4 - TRBV4-1 TGCGCCAGCAGCCTGTTGGGGGGCAATGAAAAACTGTTTTTT CASSLLGGNEKLFF
many TRBJ2-1 TRBD1 TRBV2 TGTGCCAGCAGTGTCGCCCGGGACAGGGACTATGAGCAGTTCTTC CASSVARDRDYEQFF
few TRBJ2-1 TRBD1 TRBV12-3/TRBV12-4 TGTGCCAGCAGCCCTACGATGGGACAGGGAACCTACAATGAGCAGTTCTTC CASSPTMGQGTYNEQFF
many TRBJ2-1 TRBD2 TRBV12-3/TRBV12-4 TGTGCCAGCAGTGGGTCGGGACTAGCGGGGGGGGACAATGAGCAGTTCTTC CASSGSGLAGGDNEQFF
many TRBJ1-6 - TRBV5-1 TGCGCCAGCAGCTTAAAGACGGTCGTTAATTCACCCCTCCACTTT CASSLKTVVNSPLHF
many TRBJ1-4 TRBD1 TRBV11-2 TGTGCCAGCAGAAAGGACAGGGTGGACGAAAAACTGTTTTTT CASRKDRVDEKLFF
- TRBJ1-1 - TRBV19 TGTGCCAGTACGGTCGGGGGGAACACTGAAGCTTTCTTT CASTVGGNTEAFF
many TRBJ2-1 - TRBV5-1 TGCGCCAGCAGCTTAGCGCCGAGCTCCTACAATGAGCAGTTCTTC CASSLAPSSYNEQFF
many TRBJ1-1 TRBD1 TRBV3-1 TGTGCCAGCAGCCACTCGGACAGGGGTGAAGCTTTCTTT CASSHSDRGEAFF
few TRBJ2-3 TRBD2 TRBV20-1 TGCAGTGCTCGACTAGCGGGAGGGTCTAGGGATACGCAGTATTTT CSARLAGGSRDTQYF
many TRBJ2-6 - TRBV6-2/TRBV6-3 TGTGCCAGCACAGGGACTGGGGCCAACGTCCTGACTTTC CASTGTGANVLTF
many TRBJ2-2 TRBD2 TRBV29-1 TGCAGCGGCCGCGGACTAGCGGGAGGGAACACCGGGGAGCTGTTTTTT CSGRGLAGGNTGELFF
many TRBJ2-7 - TRBV3-1 TGTGCCAGCAGCCAAGATCCGCGGACAGCTTTTTCCTACGAGCAGTACTTC CASSQDPRTAFSYEQYF
many TRBJ2-7 TRBD1 TRBV5-1 TGCGCCAGCAGCGGGCCCGGGACAGGGTGGAATAGCGAGCAGTACTTC CASSGPGTGWNSEQYF
many TRBJ1-5 - TRBV20-1 TGCAGTGCTCTCGGACTCCGGCAAGAGATGCCCCAGCATTTT CSALGLRQEMPQHF
many TRBJ2-1 - TRBV18 TGTGCCAGCTCACCGGTGGACTACAATGAGCAGTTCTTC CASSPVDYNEQFF
many TRBJ2-7 - TRBV12-3/TRBV12-4 TGTGCCAGCAGTAAGGGAACAGGGTTTCCCTACGAGCAGTACTTC CASSKGTGFPYEQYF
many TRBJ2-3 TRBD2 TRBV12-3/TRBV12-4 TGTGCCAGCACTCTAGCGGGAACAGATACGCAGTATTTT CASTLAGTDTQYF
few TRBJ1-6 - TRBV5-1 TGCGCCAGCAGCTTGGTAGCGGGGATTAATTCACCCCTCCACTTT CASSLVAGINSPLHF
many TRBJ1-5 - TRBV5-5 TGTGCCAGCAGCTTGGATCGCGGGGGTCCCCATCAGCCCCAGCATTTT CASSLDRGGPHQPQHF
few TRBJ2-3 - TRBV5-1 TGCGCCAGCAGCTCGAACACAGATACGCAGTATTTT CASSSNTDTQYF
many TRBJ1-3 TRBD1 TRBV20-1 TGCAGTGCTTCTGGATGGGGGACAGGGGGAGGTGGAAACACCATATATTTT CSASGWGTGGGGNTIYF
many TRBJ1-1 TRBD1 TRBV11-2 TGTGCCAGCAGGACCCTGCAGGGGGGACGGAACACTGAAGCTTTCTTT CASRTLQGGRNTEAFF
many TRBJ1-5 - TRBV11-3 TGTGCCAGCAGCTTAGATGGTAATCAGCCCCAGCATTTT CASSLDGNQPQHF
many TRBJ2-1 - TRBV20-1 TGCAGTGTCCATACAGGGAAACGGGGGTCCTACAATGAGCAGTTCTTC CSVHTGKRGSYNEQFF
medium-sized TRBJ2-1 - TRBV10-3 TGTGCCATCAGTGAAAAGGGCTCGGGCAATGAGCAGTTCTTC CAISEKGSGNEQFF
many TRBJ1-1 - TRBV25-1 TGTGCCAGCAGTGAACCACGCCAGCACGGCACTGAAGCTTTCTTT CASSEPRQHGTEAFF
many TRBJ2-5 TRBD2 TRBV29-1 TGCAGCGTTGGTGGGACTACTGAAGAGACCCAGTACTTC CSVGGTTEETQYF
many TRBJ2-3 TRBD2 TRBV3-1 TGTGCCAGCGCGAAAAGATTTCGAGGGACTAGCGGCGTATTGGATACGCAGTATTTT CASAKRFRGTSGVLDTQYF
many TRBJ2-3 TRBD2 TRBV20-1 TGCAGTGCTAGAAAAGCGGGAAGCACAGATACGCAGTATTTT CSARKAGSTDTQYF
many TRBJ2-7 - TRBV30 TGTGCCTGGAGTGGGGGTCTAGGGGGGGATCGTTACGAGCAGTACTTC CAWSGGLGGDRYEQYF
many TRBJ2-7 - TRBV5-6 TGTGCCAGCAGCTACCCGGGACTCCTGGTCGAGCAGTACTTC CASSYPGLLVEQYF
many TRBJ2-5 - TRBV19 TGTGCCAGTAGTATGGGAGAGACCCAGTACTTC CASSMGETQYF
many TRBJ2-1 - TRBV3-1 TGTGCCAGCAGCCAAGGAGCCAATGAGCAGTTCTTC CASSQGANEQFF
many TRBJ1-5 TRBD1 TRBV20-1 TGCAGTGCTATTACCGGGACAGGGTTCAGCAATCAGCCCCAGCATTTT CSAITGTGFSNQPQHF
many TRBJ1-5 - TRBV4-3 TGCGCCAGCAGCCAAGGAGGTCCCGGGTGGGTTGGCAATCAGCCCCAGCATTTT CASSQGGPGWVGNQPQHF
many TRBJ1-4 - TRBV7-9 TGTGCCAGCAGCCGAAGACAGACAACTAATGAAAAACTGTTTTTT CASSRRQTTNEKLFF
few TRBJ1-1 - TRBV5-1 TGCGCCAGCAGCTTGGAGGGGCAGCACATTGGCCACACTGAAGCTTTCTTT CASSLEGQHIGHTEAFF
few TRBJ1-6 TRBD1 TRBV18 TGTGCCAGCTCACAAGAACAGGGGCTGAGTTCACCCCTCCACTTT CASSQEQGLSSPLHF
many TRBJ2-1 - TRBV20-1 TGCAGTGCTAGTCCCCCTATAGTTTACAATGAGCAGTTCTTC CSASPPIVYNEQFF
many TRBJ2-2 TRBD2 TRBV3-1 TGTGCCAGCAGCCCCATAGGGGGCGGGAGGGCCACCGGGGAGCTGTTTTTT CASSPIGGGRATGELFF
many TRBJ2-1 - TRBV10-3 TGTGTCTCCAAAGGAACAGTGAATACCAATGAGCAGTTCTTC CVSKGTVNTNEQFF
- TRBJ1-1 TRBD1 TRBV4-3 TGCGCCAGCAGCCAAGATGGGTTGAGGGACAGAACTTTCTTT CASSQDGLRDRTFF
few TRBJ2-7 - TRBV20-1 TGCAGTGCTGCTGATAGTACCTACTACGAGCAGTACTTC CSAADSTYYEQYF
many TRBJ2-3 TRBD2 TRBV6-6 TGTGCCAGCAGTCGCTCTGGGGGGGATCGTAGCACAGATACGCAGTATTTT CASSRSGGDRSTDTQYF
many TRBJ2-5 TRBD2 TRBV20-1 TGCAGTGCTAGGACTAGCTATGAGACCCAGTACTTC CSARTSYETQYF
many TRBJ2-3 TRBD2 TRBV29-1 TGCAGCGTGGCCCCTAGCGGGGGACCTAGCACAGATACGCAGTATTTT CSVAPSGGPSTDTQYF
many TRBJ2-7 - TRBV25-1 TGTGCCAGCAGTGAACAGGGGGGACGGGAGCAGTACTTC CASSEQGGREQYF
few TRBJ1-2 - TRBV14 TGTGCCAGCAGCCCACAACGGGGATATGGCTACACCTTC CASSPQRGYGYTF
many TRBJ2-7 TRBD1 TRBV10-2 TGCGCCAGCACCTCCGAGGACAGGGGGCTTTACGAGCAGTACTTC CASTSEDRGLYEQYF